This T cell receptor beta chain is drawn from a study of early T cells in non-severe SARS-CoV-2 infection. Regarding the study as a whole: VDJdb-based matching was biased toward anti-spike CD8 responses and missed private and CD4 specificities.

Unique molecular identifiers tagged individual cDNA molecules. TCRdb re-derived calls from the 5' RACE reads in MiXCR, one entry per CDR3 protein. The data show 85,000 to 100,000 distinct CDR3 sequences, with roughly an eighth seen just once and around 2% held by the top ten. The CDR3 is made up of 14 amino acids. Per germline, CDR1 SGHAT and CDR2 FQNNGV. V lost 3 bases, J lost 2 bases, and 10 bases lay in between. This clonotype was recorded a few times. Its antigen remains unknown. Sequenced sample: whole blood. The rearrangement uses TRBV11-2 and TRBJ1-2; no clear D. This clonotype was sampled from an adult who was a healthcare worker with PCR-confirmed SARS-CoV-2 infection or an uninfected control (not recorded which). The DNA of the CDR3 is TGTGCCAGCAGCTTTACGACGGGGAACTATGGCTACACCTTC. The encoded protein is CASSFTTGNYGYTF.